These 10 T cell receptor beta chains were all obtained from the same sample, sequenced in a study of cytomegalovirus exposure and HLA in healthy donors. Researchers ran the PCR with 60 Vbeta and 13 Jbeta primers. The assay was immunoSEQ multiplex PCR, and TCRdb's table has in-frame clones only and misses some. The sample comprises roughly 97,000 clones, 60% to 85% of which are singletons, and roughly 4.9% rests with the top ten. Sequenced material: PBMCs. These receptors all come from a woman between 18 and 29 years old in good health and CMV-seropositive.

This chain uses TRBV2 with TRBJ1-6; D is perhaps TRBD1 (5 bases). The germline CDR1 and CDR2 sequences are SNHLY and FYNNEI. Trimming took 4 bases from V and 9 from J, leaving 13 bases between them. The length of the CDR3 is 14 residues. The CDR3, as DNA: TGTGCCAGCAGTGGACTCCAGGGAGGTTCACCCCTCCACTTT. Amino acid sequence: CASSGLQGGSPLHF.

The rearrangement joins TRBV2 to TRBJ1-1; TRBD1 is a possible D gene (5 bases). Deletions cut 4 bases from V and 3 bases from J, with 12 bases between. CDR1 SNHLY and CDR2 FYNNEI come from the germline V gene. This CDR3 spans 14 amino acids. Written as DNA, the CDR3 is TGTGCCAGCAGTGGGAGGGGAGGCGACACTGAAGCTTTCTTT. Its translation is CASSGRGGDTEAFF.

This rearrangement joins TRBV10-2 to TRBJ2-1, with 8 nucleotides matching TRBD2. CDR3 size: 17 residues. Trimming took 4 bases from V and 5 from J; bases not matched to a gene: 13. In germline, CDR1 is WSHSY, CDR2 SAAADI. The CDR3: CASSVGTRGFADNEQFF. CDR3 sequence (DNA): TGCGCCAGCAGTGTCGGGACTAGGGGTTTTGCGGACAATGAGCAGTTCTTC.

This sequence joins TRBV28 and TRBJ2-1, with 8 bases aligning to TRBD2. The length of the CDR3 is 14 residues. With 2 bases clipped from V and 3 bases from J, the junction kept 0 bases outside the gene matches. Germline loops: CDR1 MDHEN, CDR2 SYDVKM. This chain's CDR3 is CASSLLAGYNEQFF. In DNA, the CDR3 is TGTGCCAGCAGTTTACTAGCGGGCTACAATGAGCAGTTCTTC.

There are a few counts of this clone. The rearrangement links TRBV6-1 to TRBJ2-1; the match to TRBD2 covers 9 bases. V dropped 7 bases and J dropped 4; count of bases not matched to a gene: 5. This CDR3 contains 14 residues. Per germline, CDR1 MNHNS and CDR2 SASEGT. The CDR3 nucleotides are TGTGCCAGCATGGACAGCGGGAGGTACAATGAGCAGTTCTTC. It translates to CASMDSGRYNEQFF.

CDR3 loop: CASSSYRGTTYEQYF. The CDR3, as DNA: TGTGCCAGCTCATCCTACAGGGGGACGACCTACGAGCAGTACTTC. The chain employs TRBV18 and TRBJ2-7; the match to TRBD1 covers 8 bases. With 5 bases clipped from V and 2 bases from J, the junction kept 8 bases outside the gene matches. This CDR3 region has 15 residues. Germline V lookup: CDR1 KGHSH, CDR2 LQKENI.

The genes are TRBV30 and TRBJ1-3; no reliable D call. The germline V and J ends were trimmed by 3 bases and 0 bases, with 6 bases remaining between them. The CDR3 is made up of 13 amino acids. The germline V gene has CDR1 GTSNPN and CDR2 SVGIG (reference sequence). CDR3 DNA sequence: TGTGCCTGGAGACAGACCTCTGGAAACACCATATATTTT. This codes for CAWRQTSGNTIYF. Full variable domain (outside the CDR3, taken from reference TRBV30 and TRBJ1-3): SQTIHQWPATLVQPVGSPLSLECTVEGTSNPNLYWYRQAAGRGLQLLFYSVGIGQISSEVPQNLSASRPQDRQFILSSKKLLLSDSGFYLCAWRQTSGNTIYFGEGSWLTVV.

This chain connects TRBV4-1 to TRBJ1-5; D not certain. CDR1 and CDR2 from the germline V gene are MGHRA and YSYEKL. Trimming took off 4 bases at V and 4 bases at J, with 11 bases between the two ends. This CDR3 is built from 14 residues. DNA for the CDR3: TGCGCCAGCAGCCCCCCCACCCTAAATCAGCCCCAGCATTTT. Its translation: CASSPPTLNQPQHF.

The rearrangement joins TRBV30 to TRBJ1-4; unclear D gene. Trimming took 3 bases from V and 4 from J, leaving 15 bases between them. There are 15 residues in the CDR3. Germline V gene data show CDR1 as GTSNPN and CDR2 as SVGIG (reference sequence). As DNA, the CDR3 is TGTGCCTGGAGCTCCCTATCCGGGATTAATGAAAAACTGTTTTTT. It codes for CAWSSLSGINEKLFF. Together with reference TRBV30 and TRBJ1-4, the CDR3 gives the full variable domain: SQTIHQWPATLVQPVGSPLSLECTVEGTSNPNLYWYRQAAGRGLQLLFYSVGIGQISSEVPQNLSASRPQDRQFILSSKKLLLSDSGFYLCAWSSLSGINEKLFFGSGTQLSVL.

DNA of the CDR3: TGTGCCAGTAGTACCCACCTCGGGACTTACTATGGCTACACCTTC. Residues: CASSTHLGTYYGYTF. This chain connects TRBV19 to TRBJ1-2, with a tentative D call TRBD1 (5 bases). The CDR3 has 15 residues. Per germline, CDR1 LNHDA and CDR2 SQIVND (reference sequence). V was cut by 4 bases and J by 3 bases, with 15 bases left in between.